A single T cell receptor (beta chain) is shown here with its context. Antigen: not known. Staining for CD45RO/CCR7/CD25/CD127/CD95/CD27 allowed sorting of CD4+ naive, central memory, regulatory and stem cell-like memory cells. CDR3 length: 16 residues. Germline loops: CDR1 SEHNR, CDR2 FQNEAQ (reference sequence). Trimming removed 4 bases from V and 2 bases from J; junction bases left unmatched: 9. The investigators reverse transcribed all of the isolated RNA, so they sequenced expressed TCRB transcripts. TCRdb's copy holds only in-frame clones and misses some; the assay was immunoSEQ multiplex PCR. The sample includes about 170,000 clones, 7.8% of them seen just once. The sample comes from a study of beta chain features in type 1 diabetes. Overall study findings and caveats: When Type 1 diabetes patients were examined, their TCRB CDR3s proved moderately but significantly shorter in all four CD4+ subsets.

The origin of this receptor is a woman aged 35 to 49 with type 1 diabetes. The sample was central memory CD4+ T cells from blood. The V and J genes are TRBV7-9 and TRBJ2-5; 8 bases fit TRBD1. CDR3 nucleotides: TGTGCCAGCAGCTCCGGCGACAGGGGTAGGCAAGAGACCCAGTACTTC. Its protein is CASSSGDRGRQETQYF.